The subject of this entry is one T cell receptor (beta chain). What it recognizes is unknown. Stable Graves' hyperthyroidism meant no ophthalmopathy progression within 18 months. Exclusion followed for patients with uncontrolled infection, other autoimmune disease, pregnancy or lactation. RNA transcripts were the template for amplifying TCR beta CDR3 regions. A set of HTBI primers served as the primers for a first-round RT-PCR of the TCR CDR3. TCRdb analysed the multiplex PCR reads with MiXCR anew, one entry per CDR3 protein. The table has more than 650,000 distinct CDR3 sequences, around 15% seen once. This sample stems from a study of T cells in Graves' hyperthyroidism and ophthalmopathy. V lost 6 bases and J 7 bases, leaving 18 bases between the germline ends. The CDR3 spans 14 residues. Germline values: CDR1 MNHEY, CDR2 SMNVEV (reference sequence). Notes on the study in general: Researchers found most expanded thyroid clonotypes above 0.001 in blood as well.

This chain connects TRBV27 to TRBJ1-1, with D perhaps matching TRBD1 (6 bases). The receptor's source is a young woman with Graves' hyperthyroidism. The sample comprised blood. The CDR3: CASRDGQSLSEAFF. As DNA, the CDR3 is TGTGCCAGCAGAGACGGACAGAGCCTAAGTGAAGCTTTCTTT.